One and the same sample provided the 5 T cell receptor beta chains below, sequenced in a study of cytomegalovirus exposure and HLA in healthy donors. In the PCR, 60 Vbeta and 13 Jbeta primers were used. The repertoire was sequenced with immunoSEQ multiplex PCR; TCRdb's copy has only in-frame clones and lacks some. The repertoire has roughly 150,000 clones, approximately 80% of them found once; the top ten carry roughly an eighth. The sample comprised PBMCs. The origin of the receptors is a woman between 40 and 55 years old in good health and CMV-seronegative.

This clone has more than one count but fewer than ten. V and J are TRBV2 and TRBJ1-5, with TRBD1 identical over 9 bases. CDR3 length equals 15 residues. Trimming at V came to 6 bases and at J to 6 bases, leaving 9 bases not matched to a gene. Germline V gene data show CDR1 as SNHLY and CDR2 as FYNNEI. Here the CDR3 reads CASRMSGTGSQPQHF. CDR3 nucleotide sequence: TGTGCCAGCAGAATGTCCGGGACAGGGAGTCAGCCCCAGCATTTT.

The count of this clone is one. This rearrangement joins TRBV6-1 to TRBJ1-2; D not resolved. Per the germline V gene, CDR1 is MNHNS and CDR2 is SASEGT. The CDR3 is made up of 13 amino acids. With 0 bases removed from V and 2 bases from J, the gap between germline ends came to 4 bases. CDR3 DNA: TGTGCCAGCAGTGAAGCGGAGAACTATGGCTACACCTTC. Its translation: CASSEAENYGYTF.

The CDR3 DNA follows: TGCGCCAGCAGCCAACTGTGGGACAGGAATCTCGGCGAGCAGTACTTC. Translating gives CASSQLWDRNLGEQYF. V usage is TRBV4-1 and J usage is TRBJ2-7; TRBD1 aligns across 8 bases. CDR1 MGHRA and CDR2 YSYEKL come from the germline V gene. Trimming removed 2 bases from V and 6 bases from J; junction bases left unmatched: 12. The CDR3 contains 16 residues.

The chain uses TRBV7-9 and TRBJ1-2; weak D call: TRBD1 (5 bases). Germline CDR1 reads SEHNR; CDR2 reads FQNEAQ (reference sequence). This CDR3 has 14 residues. Trimming took off 0 bases at V and 8 bases at J, with 13 bases between the two ends. The CDR3 protein is CASSLAVGDPGYTF. DNA for the CDR3: TGTGCCAGCAGCTTAGCGGTAGGGGATCCAGGCTACACCTTC.

The chain couples TRBV19 to TRBJ2-3; D is possibly TRBD1 (5 bases). V lost 5 bases to trimming and J lost 5 bases, with 14 bases between them. The V gene's germline CDR1 is LNHDA and CDR2 SQIVND (reference sequence). There are 14 residues in the CDR3. The CDR3 protein is CASSPRHRRDTQYF. The CDR3, as DNA: TGTGCCAGTAGTCCTCGGCACAGGAGAGATACGCAGTATTTT.